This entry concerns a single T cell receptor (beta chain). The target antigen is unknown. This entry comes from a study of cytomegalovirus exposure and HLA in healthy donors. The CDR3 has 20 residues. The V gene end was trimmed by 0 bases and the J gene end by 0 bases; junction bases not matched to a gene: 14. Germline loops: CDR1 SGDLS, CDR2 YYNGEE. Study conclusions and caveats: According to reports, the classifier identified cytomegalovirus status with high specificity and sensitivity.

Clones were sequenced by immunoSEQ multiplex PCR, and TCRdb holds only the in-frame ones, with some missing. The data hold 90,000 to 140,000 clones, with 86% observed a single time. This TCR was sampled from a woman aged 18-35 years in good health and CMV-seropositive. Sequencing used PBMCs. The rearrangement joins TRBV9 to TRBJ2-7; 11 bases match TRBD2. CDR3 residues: CASSVGPTRAGTSGSYEQYF. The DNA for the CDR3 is TGTGCCAGCAGCGTAGGGCCGACGAGGGCAGGGACTAGCGGCTCCTACGAGCAGTACTTC. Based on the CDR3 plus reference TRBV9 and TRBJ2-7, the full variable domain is DSGVTQTPKHLITATGQRVTLRCSPRSGDLSVYWYQQSLDQGLQFLIQYYNGEERAKGNILERFSAQQFPDLHSELNLSSLELGDSALYFCASSVGPTRAGTSGSYEQYFGPGTRLTVT.